The 26 T cell receptor beta chains given below trace back to one sample, sequenced in a study of beta chain features in type 1 diabetes. Overall study findings and caveats: All four CD4+ subsets from Type 1 diabetes patients carried moderately but significantly shorter TCRB CDR3s.

All of the isolated RNA was reverse transcribed, so expressed TCRB transcripts were sequenced. Assay: immunoSEQ multiplex PCR; the TCRdb copy retains only in-frame clones and omits some. In the table there are about 650,000 clones, around 11% of which are singletons. No cognate antigen is known for these TCRs. The sequencing input was naive CD4+ T cells from blood. The receptors originated from a man aged 25 to 45 with type 1 diabetes.

This clone has just a few counts. Germline is not matched at one junction end, which may reflect a read error. This chain joins TRBV5-1 and TRBJ1-3; 8 bases fit TRBD1. Per germline, CDR1 SGHRS and CDR2 YFSETQ. CDR3 length: 13 amino acids. The CDR3 DNA follows: TGCGCCAGCAGCTTGGGCTACGGACAGGGTTGGCATTTT. This translates into CASSLGYGQGWHF.

The chain combines TRBV6-5 with TRBJ2-5; D may correspond to TRBD1 or TRBD2 (8 bases each). V was trimmed by 8 bases and J by 7 bases, leaving 17 bases between them. Germline V lookup: CDR1 MNHEY, CDR2 SVGAGI. This CDR3 region has 13 residues. DNA of the CDR3: TGTGCCAGCCACGAGCGGGGGACAGGGACCCAGTACTTC. Translating gives CASHERGTGTQYF.

This clone has a handful of counts. The chain recombines TRBV14 with TRBJ1-2; D is undetermined. The CDR3 extends over 11 amino acids. Trimming took 5 bases from V and 10 from J, leaving 11 bases between them. Germline loops: CDR1 SGHDN, CDR2 FVKESK. The CDR3 sequence: CASSFDGDYTF. The CDR3 region has the DNA TGTGCCAGCAGCTTTGACGGGGACTACACCTTC. The variable domain in full, completed from reference TRBV14 and TRBJ1-2, reads EAGVTQFPSHSVIEKGQTVTLRCDPISGHDNLYWYRRVMGKEIKFLLHFVKESKQDESGMPNNRFLAERTGGTYSTLKVQPAELEDSGVYFCASSFDGDYTFGSGTRLTVV.

V and J are TRBV28 and TRBJ2-7; D is undetermined. The CDR3 consists of 11 residues. The germline V gene has CDR1 MDHEN and CDR2 SYDVKM. The V gene lost 6 bases and the J gene lost 4 bases, with 7 bases spanning the gap. The CDR3 spells CASSELYEQYF. CDR3 nucleotides: TGTGCCAGCAGCGAACTATACGAGCAGTACTTC.

This clone was detected only a few times. V usage is TRBV9 and J usage is TRBJ2-1, with TRBD2 matching 11 bases. V trimming: 0 bases; J trimming: 8 bases; junction bases outside the gene matches: 4. CDR1 is SGDLS, CDR2 YYNGEE, per germline. The CDR3 runs 15 residues. CDR3 nucleotide sequence: TGTGCCAGCAGCGTAGGACTAGCGGGGAGGGATGAGCAGTTCTTC. Its translation is CASSVGLAGRDEQFF.

The chain joins TRBV9 to TRBJ2-5; D perhaps matches TRBD2 (5 bases). The CDR3 is 14 amino acids. Trimming removed 1 base from V and 5 bases from J, with 12 bases in between. The V gene's germline CDR1 is SGDLS and CDR2 YYNGEE. The CDR3, as DNA: TGTGCCAGCAGCGTAACGGTGCGCGGGGAGACCCAGTACTTC. Its protein is CASSVTVRGETQYF.

J is TRBJ2-7 and V is TRBV25-1, with TRBD2 as a possible D gene (5 bases). This CDR3 contains 14 residues. The ends were cut back, 5 bases at V and 0 bases at J, with 11 bases in the middle. Per germline, CDR1 MGHDK and CDR2 SYGVNS. CDR3 residues: CASSLGLNSYEQYF. For the CDR3, the DNA is TGTGCCAGCAGTCTTGGACTGAACTCCTACGAGCAGTACTTC.

The chain joins TRBV2 to TRBJ1-4; D gene ambiguous. Trimming pared 8 bases from V and 4 bases from J, leaving 14 bases between. CDR1 and CDR2 (germline): SNHLY, FYNNEI. The CDR3 loop spans 14 amino acids. CDR3 sequence (DNA): TGTGCCAGCTCAAACCGGGCTATTAATGAAAAACTGTTTTTT. Its protein is CASSNRAINEKLFF.

The CDR3 spells CASSRSDYQPQHF. In DNA, the CDR3 is TGTGCCAGCAGCCGATCGGATTATCAGCCCCAGCATTTT. The rearrangement joins TRBV7-2 to TRBJ1-5; D not resolved. Trimming cost V 5 bases and J 5 bases, with 10 bases left between them. The CDR3 length is 13 residues. The germline V gene encodes CDR1 SGHTA and CDR2 FQGNSA.

This clone came up a few times. The chain carries TRBV19 and TRBJ1-4, with 10 bases matching TRBD1. Trimming took 4 bases from V and 8 from J; bases not matched to a gene: 13. Germline V gene sequence: CDR1 LNHDA, CDR2 SQIVND (reference sequence). The CDR3 spans 17 residues. Written as DNA, the CDR3 is TGTGCCAGTAGTACTACTACCGGGACAGGGGTAGACGAAAAACTGTTTTTT. Translation gives CASSTTTGTGVDEKLFF.

The chain recombines TRBV7-9 with TRBJ1-2; D remains unclear. The V gene lost 3 bases and the J gene lost 2 bases, with 19 bases spanning the gap. Germline CDR1 is SEHNR and CDR2 is FQNEAQ (reference sequence). The CDR3 covers 17 residues. This CDR3 is CASSFSRLGEINYGYTF. DNA for the CDR3: TGTGCCAGCAGCTTCTCTCGACTTGGAGAAATAAACTATGGCTACACCTTC.

A note on this clone: Different DNA sequences within this sample yield the same CDR3. CDR3 coding DNA: TGTGCCAGGCAGCGGGGTCGGATAGGCTATGGCTACACCTTC. Translating it yields CARQRGRIGYGYTF. The chain links TRBV25-1 to TRBJ1-2; unclear D gene. The CDR3 is 14 amino acids. Trimming left V 9 bases short and J 4 bases short, with 18 bases between. In germline, CDR1 is MGHDK, CDR2 SYGVNS.

The chain has TRBV2 and TRBJ2-1; 7 bases fit TRBD1. J gave up 10 bases and V 5 bases, and 14 bases lay outside the gene matches. This CDR3 spans 15 amino acids. From germline, CDR1 is SNHLY and CDR2 FYNNEI. The CDR3 here is CASSPRTGGTSEQFF. As DNA, the CDR3 is TGTGCCAGCAGTCCTCGGACAGGAGGTACCTCCGAGCAGTTCTTC.

This clone has more than one count but fewer than ten. The chain joins TRBV2 to TRBJ1-2; D remains unclear. The CDR3 totals 16 residues. Trimming took 0 bases from V and 0 from J, leaving 11 bases between them. Germline V lookup: CDR1 SNHLY, CDR2 FYNNEI. The CDR3 spells CASSEALQRANYGYTF. CDR3 sequence (DNA): TGTGCCAGCAGTGAAGCGCTTCAAAGGGCTAACTATGGCTACACCTTC.

The rearrangement joins TRBV7-2 to TRBJ1-1; D ambiguous. V lost 1 base to trimming and J lost 2 bases, with 8 bases between them. Germline CDR1 is SGHTA and CDR2 is FQGNSA. The CDR3 contains 14 residues. The CDR3 bases are TGTGCCAGCAGCTTAGTCGGGCCAAACACTGAAGCTTTCTTT. Residues: CASSLVGPNTEAFF.

This clone was seen a few times. The gene calls are TRBV9 and TRBJ2-6, with TRBD1 identical over 8 bases. After removal of 2 bases from V and 0 bases from J, the junction contained 4 bases not matched to a gene. Per germline, CDR1 SGDLS and CDR2 YYNGEE. CDR3 size: 17 residues. The CDR3 nucleotides read TGTGCCAGCAGCGTCACAGGGGGAACCTCTGGGGCCAACGTCCTGACTTTC. Protein product: CASSVTGGTSGANVLTF. Complete variable domain (other parts from reference TRBV9 and TRBJ2-6): DSGVTQTPKHLITATGQRVTLRCSPRSGDLSVYWYQQSLDQGLQFLIQYYNGEERAKGNILERFSAQQFPDLHSELNLSSLELGDSALYFCASSVTGGTSGANVLTFGAGSRLTVL.

This chain connects TRBV30 to TRBJ2-3; 9 bases align to TRBD2. Germline V CDR1 and CDR2: GTSNPN, SVGIG (reference sequence). CDR3 length equals 15 residues. The trim removed 4 bases at V and 4 bases at J, leaving 9 bases unmatched. The CDR3 loop is CAWKVAGAGPDTQYF. The CDR3 region has the DNA TGTGCCTGGAAGGTAGCGGGGGCCGGCCCAGATACGCAGTATTTT.

This clone was counted a few times. The CDR3 DNA sequence: TGTGCCAGCAGTTTTACGGATGAGCAGTACTTC. Residues: CASSFTDEQYF. The genes are TRBV14 and TRBJ2-7; D ambiguous. The CDR3 consists of 11 residues. The germline V and J ends were trimmed by 6 bases and 7 bases, with 10 bases remaining between them. From germline, CDR1 is SGHDN and CDR2 FVKESK.

This clone has more than one count but fewer than ten. The chain recombines TRBV6-5 with TRBJ2-3; no firm D call. The germline V gene has CDR1 MNHEY and CDR2 SVGAGI. V was cut by 0 bases and J by 6 bases, with 10 bases left in between. The CDR3 has 14 amino acids. CDR3 sequence reads: CASSYSSRTDTQYF. The CDR3 DNA reads as TGTGCCAGCAGTTACTCCTCGCGGACCGATACGCAGTATTTT.

This chain links TRBV2 with TRBJ2-1; 7 bases are a match to TRBD2. V gave up 1 base and J gave up 3 bases; unmatched junction bases: 3. The germline gives CDR1 SNHLY, CDR2 FYNNEI. The CDR3 is 15 amino acids. The CDR3 region is CASSEDPGGYNEQFF. DNA for the CDR3: TGTGCCAGCAGTGAAGACCCGGGGGGCTACAATGAGCAGTTCTTC.

The CDR3 DNA reads as TGTGCCAGCAGCCCCTTGACAGGGGCTGGAAACACCATATATTTT. Amino acid sequence: CASSPLTGAGNTIYF. The V and J genes are TRBV2 and TRBJ1-3; 8 bases fit TRBD1. The germline V gene has CDR1 SNHLY and CDR2 FYNNEI. The CDR3 sequence is 15 residues long. V was clipped by 6 bases and J by 2 bases; unmatched bases: 6.

The chain has TRBV28 and TRBJ2-3; 7 bases match TRBD1. After removal of 2 bases from V and 6 bases from J, the junction contained 5 bases not matched to a gene. CDR3 length equals 14 residues. Germline loops: CDR1 MDHEN, CDR2 SYDVKM. CDR3 protein: CASSLEGAGDTQYF. In DNA, the CDR3 is TGTGCCAGCAGTTTAGAGGGGGCCGGGGATACGCAGTATTTT. Drawing the rest from reference TRBV28 and TRBJ2-3, the complete variable domain is DVKVTQSSRYLVKRTGEKVFLECVQDMDHENMFWYRQDPGLGLRLIYFSYDVKMKEKGDIPEGYSVSREKKERFSLILESASTNQTSMYLCASSLEGAGDTQYFGPGTRLTVL.

This clone was found a few times. This chain uses TRBV25-1 with TRBJ2-7; D gene ambiguous. Trimming stripped 11 bases from V and 3 bases from J, with 11 bases between. CDR3 length equals 11 residues. Germline CDR1 MGHDK, CDR2 SYGVNS. DNA of the CDR3: TGTGCCGCCCGTGGAAGCTACGAGCAGTACTTC. Its translation is CAARGSYEQYF.

This clone was recorded a few times. The rearrangement joins TRBV28 to TRBJ2-1; the match to TRBD2 covers 7 bases. Germline V gene sequence: CDR1 MDHEN, CDR2 SYDVKM. Trimming cost V 7 bases and J 6 bases; bases outside gene matches: 12. This CDR3 region has 15 residues. CDR3: CASNLSSGGRNEQFF. The CDR3 bases are TGTGCCAGCAACCTCTCTAGCGGCGGTCGCAATGAGCAGTTCTTC.

Points on this clone: Other DNA sequences in this sample translate to the same CDR3. The gene calls are TRBV18 and TRBJ2-3; no definite D call. Germline V gene lookup returns CDR1 KGHSH and CDR2 LQKENI. Trimming cost V 0 bases and J 6 bases, with 7 bases left between them. The length of the CDR3 is 13 residues. The DNA for the CDR3 is TGTGCCAGCTCACCACCTTCCGTGGATACGCAGTATTTT. It yields the protein CASSPPSVDTQYF.

The chain uses TRBV28 and TRBJ2-1, with TRBD2 matching 8 bases. The CDR3 has 10 residues. J gave up 10 bases and V 8 bases, and 1 base lay outside the gene matches. Germline V lookup: CDR1 MDHEN, CDR2 SYDVKM. CDR3 region: CASGTREQFF. CDR3 DNA sequence: TGTGCCAGCGGGACTAGGGAGCAGTTCTTC.